This TCR beta chain was identified during a study of vaccination and CD4 T cells after COVID-19. Notes on this clonotype: The antigen is unknown.

As for treatment: roughly 10-day PBMC culture with coronavirus spike peptide pools or control peptides (ViraFEST assay). Sequenced with the Oncomine TCR Beta short-read assay was DNA taken from cultured CD4+ T cells. TCRdb used MiXCR to reprocess the PCR reads, holding one entry per CDR3 protein. This sample yields about 13,000 distinct CDR3 sequences, of which 25% to 30% are seen a single time; around 29% belongs to the top ten. The ends were cut back, 0 bases at V and 2 bases at J, with 8 bases in the middle. The germline gives CDR1 MGHRA, CDR2 YSYEKL. The CDR3 is made up of 15 amino acids. The J gene is TRBJ1-3, the V gene TRBV4-1; no clear D gene. Sequences were derived from CD4+ T cells from blood, cultured in vitro, sampled before SARS-CoV-2 vaccination. The TCR sequence derives from a human donor who received a COVID-19 vaccine. The CDR3 spells CASSQDPAAGNTIYF. The CDR3 nucleotides are TGCGCCAGCAGCCAAGATCCCGCAGCTGGAAACACCATATATTTT.